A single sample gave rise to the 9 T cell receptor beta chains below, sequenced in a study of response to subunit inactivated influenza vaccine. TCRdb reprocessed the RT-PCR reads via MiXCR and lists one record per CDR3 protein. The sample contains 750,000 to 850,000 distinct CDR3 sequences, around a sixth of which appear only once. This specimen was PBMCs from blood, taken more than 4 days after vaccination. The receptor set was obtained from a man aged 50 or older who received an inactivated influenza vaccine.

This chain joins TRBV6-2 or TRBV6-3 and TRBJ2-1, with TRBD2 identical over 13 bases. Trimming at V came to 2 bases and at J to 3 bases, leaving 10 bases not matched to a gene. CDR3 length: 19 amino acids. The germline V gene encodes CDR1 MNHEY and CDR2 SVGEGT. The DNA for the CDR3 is TGTGCCAGCAGTTACGGCGGCAGAGGGACTAGCGGGATCTACAATGAGCAGTTCTTC. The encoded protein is CASSYGGRGTSGIYNEQFF.

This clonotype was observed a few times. CDR3 coding DNA: TGTGCCAGCAGTTTAGGGAAGGGGTCACCCCTCCACTTT. Amino acids: CASSLGKGSPLHF. The rearrangement links TRBV12-3 or TRBV12-4 to TRBJ1-6; possible D gene TRBD1, 5 bases. V was trimmed by 1 base and J by 10 bases, leaving 8 bases between them. This CDR3 contains 13 residues.

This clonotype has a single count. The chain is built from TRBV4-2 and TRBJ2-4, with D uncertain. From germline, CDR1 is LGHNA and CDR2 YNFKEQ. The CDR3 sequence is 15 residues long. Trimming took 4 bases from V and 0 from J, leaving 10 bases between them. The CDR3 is CASSRSRQAKNIQYF. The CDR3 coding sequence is TGTGCCAGCAGCCGAAGCCGGCAAGCCAAAAACATTCAGTACTTC.

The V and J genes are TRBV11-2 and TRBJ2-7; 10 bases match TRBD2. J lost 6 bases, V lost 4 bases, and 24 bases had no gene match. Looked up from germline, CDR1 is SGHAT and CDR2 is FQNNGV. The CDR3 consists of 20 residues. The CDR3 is CASSSWPIASGSKSPSEQYF. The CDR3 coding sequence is TGTGCCAGCAGCTCATGGCCAATCGCTAGCGGGAGTAAATCCCCCTCCGAGCAGTACTTC.

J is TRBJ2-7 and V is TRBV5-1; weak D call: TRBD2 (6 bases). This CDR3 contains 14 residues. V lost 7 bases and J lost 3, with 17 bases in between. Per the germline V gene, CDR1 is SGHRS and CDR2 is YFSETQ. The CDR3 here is CASSTPGGVYEQYF. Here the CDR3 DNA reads TGCGCCAGCTCGACGCCCGGGGGAGTCTACGAGCAGTACTTC.

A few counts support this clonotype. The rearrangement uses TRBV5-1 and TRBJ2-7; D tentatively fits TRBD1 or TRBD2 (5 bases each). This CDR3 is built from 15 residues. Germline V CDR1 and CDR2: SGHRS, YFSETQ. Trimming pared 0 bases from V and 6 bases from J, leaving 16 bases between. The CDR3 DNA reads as TGCGCCAGCAGCTTGGAGGGACGAAAAGAGGTCGAGCAGTACTTC. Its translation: CASSLEGRKEVEQYF.

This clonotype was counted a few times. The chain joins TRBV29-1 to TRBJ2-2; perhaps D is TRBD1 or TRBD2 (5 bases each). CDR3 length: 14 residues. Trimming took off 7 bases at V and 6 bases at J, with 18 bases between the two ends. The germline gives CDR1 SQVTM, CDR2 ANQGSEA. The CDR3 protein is CSADSGRESGELFF. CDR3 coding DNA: TGCAGCGCGGATTCGGGCAGGGAGTCCGGGGAGCTGTTTTTT.

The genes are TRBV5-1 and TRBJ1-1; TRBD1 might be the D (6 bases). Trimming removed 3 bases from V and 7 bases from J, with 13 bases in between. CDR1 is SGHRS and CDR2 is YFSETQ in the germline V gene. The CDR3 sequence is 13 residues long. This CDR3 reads CASSSIQGIEAFF. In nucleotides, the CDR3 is TGCGCCAGCAGCTCAATTCAGGGGATTGAAGCTTTCTTT.

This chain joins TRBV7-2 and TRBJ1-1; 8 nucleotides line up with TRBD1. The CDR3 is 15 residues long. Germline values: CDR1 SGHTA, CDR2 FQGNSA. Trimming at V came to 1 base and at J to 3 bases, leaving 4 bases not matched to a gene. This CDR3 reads CASSLVQGVDTEAFF. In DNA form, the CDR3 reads TGTGCCAGCAGCTTAGTACAGGGGGTGGACACTGAAGCTTTCTTT.